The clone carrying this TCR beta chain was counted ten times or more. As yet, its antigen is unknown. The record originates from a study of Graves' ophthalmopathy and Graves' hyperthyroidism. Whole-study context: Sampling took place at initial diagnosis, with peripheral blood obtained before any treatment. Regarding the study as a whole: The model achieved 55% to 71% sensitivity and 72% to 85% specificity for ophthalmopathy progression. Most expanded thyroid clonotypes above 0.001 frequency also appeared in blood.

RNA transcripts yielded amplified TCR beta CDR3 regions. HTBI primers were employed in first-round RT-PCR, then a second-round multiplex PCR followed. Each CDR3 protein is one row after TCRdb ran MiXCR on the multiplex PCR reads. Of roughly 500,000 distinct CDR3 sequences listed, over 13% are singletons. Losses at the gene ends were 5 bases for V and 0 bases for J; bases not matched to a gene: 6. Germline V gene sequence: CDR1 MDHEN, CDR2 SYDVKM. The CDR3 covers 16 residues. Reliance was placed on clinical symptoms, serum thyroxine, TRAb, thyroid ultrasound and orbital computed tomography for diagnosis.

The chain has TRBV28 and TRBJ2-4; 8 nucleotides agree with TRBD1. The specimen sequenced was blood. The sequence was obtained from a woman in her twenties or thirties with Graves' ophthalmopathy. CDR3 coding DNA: TGTGCCAGCAGTCCGACAGGGGAGCTAGCCAAAAACATTCAGTACTTC. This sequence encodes CASSPTGELAKNIQYF.